This entry lists 12 T cell receptor beta chains sequenced from one sample in a study of T cell changes during pregnancy in multiple sclerosis. Data came from immunoSEQ multiplex PCR; TCRdb stores just in-frame clones and leaves some out. The table has roughly 72,000 clones, about 89% seen once. Specimen: peripheral blood, collected in the first trimester of pregnancy. These receptors all stem from a female donor in good health, enrolled as a control in a pregnancy study.

The chain links TRBV7-7 to TRBJ1-6; D unresolved. The CDR3 extends over 13 amino acids. The V end was cut by 2 bases, the J end by 7 bases, with 6 bases between. Germline V gene lookup returns CDR1 SSHAT and CDR2 FNYEAQ (reference sequence). The CDR3: CASSLLGNSPLHF. CDR3 bases: TGTGCCAGCAGCTTACTCGGGAATTCACCCCTCCACTTT. Drawing the rest from reference TRBV7-7 and TRBJ1-6, the complete variable domain is GAGVSQSPRYKVTKRGQDVTLRCDPISSHATLYWYQQALGQGPEFLTYFNYEAQPDKSGLPSDRFSAERPEGSISTLTIQRTEQRDSAMYRCASSLLGNSPLHFGNGTRLTVT.

This clone was seen just once. This chain's CDR3 is CASSPQDYREVTGELFF. The DNA of the CDR3 is TGCGCCAGCAGTCCCCAAGACTACCGGGAGGTTACCGGGGAGCTGTTTTTT. V gene TRBV10-1 combines with J gene TRBJ2-2, with 7 bases identical to TRBD2. The CDR3 consists of 17 residues. Trimming removed 5 bases from V and 5 bases from J; junction bases left unmatched: 14. CDR1 WNHNN and CDR2 SYGVQD come from the germline V gene (reference sequence).

J is TRBJ1-5 and V is TRBV19, with 7 positions matching TRBD1. The CDR3 is made up of 16 amino acids. The trim removed 4 bases at V and 5 bases at J, leaving 11 bases unmatched. Germline V gives CDR1 LNHDA, CDR2 SQIVND (reference sequence). The CDR3 coding sequence is TGTGCCAGTAGTACCAGGACAACAGGGGCGCATCAGCCCCAGCATTTT. This codes for CASSTRTTGAHQPQHF.

V gene TRBV2 combines with J gene TRBJ2-7; 8 nucleotides match TRBD1. Germline V gene lookup returns CDR1 SNHLY and CDR2 FYNNEI. The CDR3 is 15 amino acids. Losses at the gene ends were 8 bases for V and 5 bases for J; bases not matched to a gene: 14. In DNA form, the CDR3 reads TGTGCCAGCCGCAGCTTGTGGACAGGGTCCAACGAGCAGTACTTC. Amino acids: CASRSLWTGSNEQYF.

This clone was found once. The chain couples TRBV30 to TRBJ1-1, with TRBD1 matching 7 bases. Germline CDR1 reads GTSNPN; CDR2 reads SVGIG (reference sequence). Unmatched junction bases numbered 8, after V lost 1 base and J lost 0 bases. CDR3 length: 16 residues. The CDR3 DNA reads TGTGCCTGGAGTGCCGAGACAGGGAGGATGAACACTGAAGCTTTCTTT. Amino acids: CAWSAETGRMNTEAFF.

The V gene is TRBV7-7, the J gene TRBJ2-3; TRBD2 is a possible D gene (7 bases). The V end lost 5 bases, the J end lost 6 bases, and 18 bases lay between the germline ends. This CDR3 region has 15 residues. Germline V gives CDR1 SSHAT, CDR2 FNYEAQ (reference sequence). The CDR3, as DNA: TGTGCCAGCAGCCCGGCGGGGGCGGGGCGGGATACGCAGTATTTT. The encoded protein is CASSPAGAGRDTQYF.

This clone appeared a single time. This rearrangement joins TRBV7-2 to TRBJ2-7, with D perhaps matching TRBD2 (6 bases). CDR3 length equals 15 residues. Germline V gives CDR1 SGHTA, CDR2 FQGNSA. V lost 5 bases, J lost 2 bases, and 16 bases lay in between. The CDR3 DNA sequence: TGTGCCAGCAGCCGCCTAGTCGGGGGTACCTACGAGCAGTACTTC. The encoded protein is CASSRLVGGTYEQYF.

The V call is TRBV14, the J call TRBJ2-2; no definite D call. Trimming took 4 bases from V and 4 from J, leaving 25 bases between them. The CDR3 runs to 19 residues. The V gene's germline CDR1 is SGHDN and CDR2 FVKESK. The CDR3 sequence: CASSPGRRDPWRGTGELFF. CDR3 DNA: TGTGCCAGCAGCCCAGGCCGACGAGACCCTTGGCGTGGCACCGGGGAGCTGTTTTTT.

The V gene is TRBV28, the J gene TRBJ1-1; D uncertain. The CDR3 has 14 amino acids. In germline, CDR1 is MDHEN, CDR2 SYDVKM. V lost 6 bases to trimming and J lost 8 bases, with 19 bases between them. CDR3 nucleotides: TGTGCCAGCAGCCCTCCCGGGGATATTACCGAAGCTTTCTTT. Protein product: CASSPPGDITEAFF.

The genes are TRBV6-5 and TRBJ1-4; TRBD1 might be the D (6 bases). In germline, CDR1 is MNHEY, CDR2 SVGAGI. Trimming took 6 bases from V and 0 from J, leaving 11 bases between them. The CDR3 loop spans 15 amino acids. The CDR3 protein is CASSTKGATNEKLFF. CDR3 bases: TGTGCCAGCAGCACGAAGGGGGCAACTAATGAAAAACTGTTTTTT.

This clone has just one count. The chain's CDR3 is CASSHREGNNEQFF. In DNA, the CDR3 is TGTGCCAGCAGCCACCGGGAGGGGAACAATGAGCAGTTCTTC. The chain uses TRBV4-2 and TRBJ2-1, with TRBD2 identical over 8 bases. V dropped 3 bases and J dropped 5; count of bases not matched to a gene: 3. CDR1 LGHNA and CDR2 YNFKEQ come from the germline V gene. The CDR3 is made up of 14 amino acids.

CDR3 sequence: CASSLRPRVDGYTF. Here the CDR3 DNA reads TGTGCCAGCAGCCTCAGGCCGAGGGTGGATGGCTACACCTTC. The chain has TRBV5-5 and TRBJ1-2, with D unresolved. Trimming took 4 bases from V and 6 from J, leaving 16 bases between them. Germline loops: CDR1 SGHKS, CDR2 YYEKEE (reference sequence). CDR3 length: 14 residues.